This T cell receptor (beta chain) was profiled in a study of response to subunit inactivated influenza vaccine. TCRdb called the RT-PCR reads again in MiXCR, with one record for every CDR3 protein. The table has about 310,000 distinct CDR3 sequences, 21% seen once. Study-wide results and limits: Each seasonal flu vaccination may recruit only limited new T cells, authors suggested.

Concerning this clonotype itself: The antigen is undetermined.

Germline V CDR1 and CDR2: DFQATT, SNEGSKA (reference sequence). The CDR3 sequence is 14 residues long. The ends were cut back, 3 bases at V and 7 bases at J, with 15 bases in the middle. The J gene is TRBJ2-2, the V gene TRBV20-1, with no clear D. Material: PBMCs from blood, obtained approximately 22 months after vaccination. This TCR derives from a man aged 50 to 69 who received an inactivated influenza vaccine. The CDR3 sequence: CSARPAVRDGELFF. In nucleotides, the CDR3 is TGCAGTGCTAGGCCTGCCGTAAGGGACGGGGAGCTGTTTTTT.